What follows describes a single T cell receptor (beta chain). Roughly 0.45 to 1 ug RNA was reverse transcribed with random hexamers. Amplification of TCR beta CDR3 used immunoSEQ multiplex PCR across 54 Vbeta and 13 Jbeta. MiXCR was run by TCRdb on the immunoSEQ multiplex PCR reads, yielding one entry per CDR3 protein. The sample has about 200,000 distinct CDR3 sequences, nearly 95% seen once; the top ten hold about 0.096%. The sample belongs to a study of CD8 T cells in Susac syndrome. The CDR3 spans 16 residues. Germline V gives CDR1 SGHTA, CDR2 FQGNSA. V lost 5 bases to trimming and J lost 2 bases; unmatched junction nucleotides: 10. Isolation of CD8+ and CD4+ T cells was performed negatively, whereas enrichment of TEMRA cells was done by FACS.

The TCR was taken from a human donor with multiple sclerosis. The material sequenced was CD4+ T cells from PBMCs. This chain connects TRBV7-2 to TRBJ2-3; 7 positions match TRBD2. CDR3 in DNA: TGTGCCAGCAGCCCCCTGCGGGGGATCCCCACAGATACGCAGTATTTT. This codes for CASSPLRGIPTDTQYF.